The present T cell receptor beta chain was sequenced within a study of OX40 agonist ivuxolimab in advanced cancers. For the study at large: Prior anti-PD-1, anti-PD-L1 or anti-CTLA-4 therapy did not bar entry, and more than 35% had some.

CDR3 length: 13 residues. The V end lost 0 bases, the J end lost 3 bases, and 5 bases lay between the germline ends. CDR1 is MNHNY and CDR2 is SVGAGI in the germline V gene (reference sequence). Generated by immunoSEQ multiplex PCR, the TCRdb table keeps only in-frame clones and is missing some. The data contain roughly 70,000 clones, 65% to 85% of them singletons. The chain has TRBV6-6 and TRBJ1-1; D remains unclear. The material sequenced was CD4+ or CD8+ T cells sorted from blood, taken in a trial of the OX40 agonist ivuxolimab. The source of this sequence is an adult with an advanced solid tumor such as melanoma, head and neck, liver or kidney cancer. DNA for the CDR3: TGTGCCAGCAGTTACTCGAAACACACTGAAGCTTTCTTT. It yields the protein CASSYSKHTEAFF.